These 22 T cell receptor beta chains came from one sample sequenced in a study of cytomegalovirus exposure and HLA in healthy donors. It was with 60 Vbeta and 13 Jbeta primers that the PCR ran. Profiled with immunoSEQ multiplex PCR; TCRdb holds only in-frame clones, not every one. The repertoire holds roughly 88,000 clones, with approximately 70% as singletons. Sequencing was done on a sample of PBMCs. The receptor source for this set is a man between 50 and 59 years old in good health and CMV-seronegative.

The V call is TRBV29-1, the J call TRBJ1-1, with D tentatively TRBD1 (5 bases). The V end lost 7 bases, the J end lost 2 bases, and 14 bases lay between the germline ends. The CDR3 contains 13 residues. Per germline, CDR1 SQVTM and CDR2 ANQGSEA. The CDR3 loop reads CSATAQGNTEAFF. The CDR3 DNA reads TGCAGCGCTACGGCGCAGGGAAACACTGAAGCTTTCTTT.

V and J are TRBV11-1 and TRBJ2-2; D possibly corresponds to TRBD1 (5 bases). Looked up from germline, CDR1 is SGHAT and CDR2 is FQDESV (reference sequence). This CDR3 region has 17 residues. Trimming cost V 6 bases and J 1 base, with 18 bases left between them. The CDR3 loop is CASSFSRWGENTGELFF. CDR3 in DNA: TGTGCCAGCAGTTTTAGCCGGTGGGGCGAGAACACCGGGGAGCTGTTTTTT.

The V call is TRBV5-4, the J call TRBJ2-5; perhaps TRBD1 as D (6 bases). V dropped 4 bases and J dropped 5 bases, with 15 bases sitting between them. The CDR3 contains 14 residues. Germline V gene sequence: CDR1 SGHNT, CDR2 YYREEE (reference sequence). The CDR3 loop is CASSPQAGEETQYF. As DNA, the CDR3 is TGTGCCAGCAGCCCCCAGGCAGGGGAGGAGACCCAGTACTTC.

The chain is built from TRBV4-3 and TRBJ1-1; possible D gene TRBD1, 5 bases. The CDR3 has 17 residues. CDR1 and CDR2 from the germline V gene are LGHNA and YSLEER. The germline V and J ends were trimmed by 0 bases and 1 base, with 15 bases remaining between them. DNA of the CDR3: TGCGCCAGCAGCCAAGATGGGCGGCGGGGCGGGAACACTGAAGCTTTCTTT. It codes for CASSQDGRRGGNTEAFF.

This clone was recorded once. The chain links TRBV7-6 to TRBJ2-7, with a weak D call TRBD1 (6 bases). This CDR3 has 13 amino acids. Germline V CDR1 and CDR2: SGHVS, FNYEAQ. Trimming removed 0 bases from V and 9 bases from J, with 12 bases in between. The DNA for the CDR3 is TGTGCCAGCAGCTTAGCCGGGACATCGATGCAGTACGTC. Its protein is CASSLAGTSMQYV.

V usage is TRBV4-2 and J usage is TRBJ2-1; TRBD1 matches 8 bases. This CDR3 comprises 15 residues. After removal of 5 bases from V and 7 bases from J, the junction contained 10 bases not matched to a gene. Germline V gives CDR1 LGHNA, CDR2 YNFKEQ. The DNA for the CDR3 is TGTGCCAGCAGCTCGAGGACAGGGTCGGGGAATGAGCAGTTCTTC. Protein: CASSSRTGSGNEQFF.

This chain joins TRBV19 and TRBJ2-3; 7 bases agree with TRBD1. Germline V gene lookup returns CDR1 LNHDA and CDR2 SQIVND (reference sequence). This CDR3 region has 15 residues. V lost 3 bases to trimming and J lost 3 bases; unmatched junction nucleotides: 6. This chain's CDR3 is CASSMRGGGTDTQYF. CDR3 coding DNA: TGTGCCAGTAGTATGAGAGGGGGCGGTACAGATACGCAGTATTTT.

DNA of the CDR3: TGTGCCAGCAGTGAATCGGGAGTGGGAAATTCACCCCTCCACTTT. Its translation: CASSESGVGNSPLHF. The genes are TRBV2 and TRBJ1-6; D not certain. V was cut by 2 bases and J by 7 bases, with 12 bases left in between. Germline V CDR1 and CDR2: SNHLY, FYNNEI. The CDR3 has 15 amino acids. The variable domain in full, with the rest retrieved from reference TRBV2 and TRBJ1-6, is EPEVTQTPSHQVTQMGQEVILRCVPISNHLYFYWYRQILGQKVEFLVSFYNNEISEKSEIFDDQFSVERPDGSNFTLKIRSTKLEDSAMYFCASSESGVGNSPLHFGNGTRLTVT.

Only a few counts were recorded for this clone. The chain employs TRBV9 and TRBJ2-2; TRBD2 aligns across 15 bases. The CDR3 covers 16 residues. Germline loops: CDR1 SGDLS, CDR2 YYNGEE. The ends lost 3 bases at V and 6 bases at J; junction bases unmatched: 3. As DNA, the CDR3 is TGTGCCAGCAGCGCCCGGACTAGCGGGAGGGCCGGGGAGCTGTTTTTT. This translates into CASSARTSGRAGELFF. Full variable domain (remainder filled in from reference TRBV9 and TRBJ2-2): DSGVTQTPKHLITATGQRVTLRCSPRSGDLSVYWYQQSLDQGLQFLIQYYNGEERAKGNILERFSAQQFPDLHSELNLSSLELGDSALYFCASSARTSGRAGELFFGEGSRLTVL.

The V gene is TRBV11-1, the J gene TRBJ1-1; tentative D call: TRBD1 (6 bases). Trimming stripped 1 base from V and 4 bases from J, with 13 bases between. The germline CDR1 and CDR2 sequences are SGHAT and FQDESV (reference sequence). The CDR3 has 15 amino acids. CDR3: CASSLGPTGTTEAFF. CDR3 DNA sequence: TGTGCCAGCAGCTTAGGGCCCACAGGGACCACTGAAGCTTTCTTT.

The CDR3 is CAWSVKGSTGHHF. The DNA of the CDR3 is TGTGCCTGGAGTGTTAAGGGGTCGACAGGACACCACTTT. The gene calls are TRBV30 and TRBJ1-6, with D possibly TRBD1 on 6 matching bases. The CDR3 runs 13 residues. Germline CDR1 and CDR2: GTSNPN and SVGIG (reference sequence). V was shortened by 0 bases and J by 18 bases, with 18 bases between the two germline ends.

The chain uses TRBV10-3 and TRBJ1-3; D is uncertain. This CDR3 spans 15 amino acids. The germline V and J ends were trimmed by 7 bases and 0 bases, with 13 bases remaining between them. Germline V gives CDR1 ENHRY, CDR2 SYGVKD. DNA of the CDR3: TGTGCCATCACCGCCCGAGGTGTCTCTGGAAACACCATATATTTT. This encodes CAITARGVSGNTIYF.

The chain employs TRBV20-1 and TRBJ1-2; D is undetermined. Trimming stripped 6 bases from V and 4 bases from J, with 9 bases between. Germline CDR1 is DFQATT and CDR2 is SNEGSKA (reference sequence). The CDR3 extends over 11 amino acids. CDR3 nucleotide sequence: TGCAGTGCCACCGGGTTCTATGGCTACACCTTC. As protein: CSATGFYGYTF.

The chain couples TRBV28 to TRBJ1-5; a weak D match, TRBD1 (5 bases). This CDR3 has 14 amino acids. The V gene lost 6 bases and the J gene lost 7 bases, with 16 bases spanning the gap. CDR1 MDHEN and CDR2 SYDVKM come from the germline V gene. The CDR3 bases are TGTGCCAGCAGCGTGTGGGGGGGAGACCAGCCCCAGCATTTT. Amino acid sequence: CASSVWGGDQPQHF.

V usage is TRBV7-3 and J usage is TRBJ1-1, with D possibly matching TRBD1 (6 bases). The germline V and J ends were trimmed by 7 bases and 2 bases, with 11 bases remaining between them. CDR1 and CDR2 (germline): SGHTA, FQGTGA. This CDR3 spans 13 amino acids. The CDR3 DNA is TGTGCCAGCAAGGACAGCTATAACACTGAAGCTTTCTTT. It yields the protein CASKDSYNTEAFF.

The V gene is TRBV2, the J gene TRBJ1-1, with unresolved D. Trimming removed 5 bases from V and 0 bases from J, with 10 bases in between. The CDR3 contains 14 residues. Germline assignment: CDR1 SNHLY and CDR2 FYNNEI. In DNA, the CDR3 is TGTGCCAGCAGTCAGACACGCATGAACACTGAAGCTTTCTTT. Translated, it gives CASSQTRMNTEAFF.

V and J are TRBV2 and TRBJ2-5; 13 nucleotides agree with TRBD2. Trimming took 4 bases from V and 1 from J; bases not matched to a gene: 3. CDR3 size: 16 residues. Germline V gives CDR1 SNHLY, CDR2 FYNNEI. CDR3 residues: CASSAGTSGIQETQYF. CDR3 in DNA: TGTGCCAGCAGTGCGGGGACTAGCGGGATCCAAGAGACCCAGTACTTC.

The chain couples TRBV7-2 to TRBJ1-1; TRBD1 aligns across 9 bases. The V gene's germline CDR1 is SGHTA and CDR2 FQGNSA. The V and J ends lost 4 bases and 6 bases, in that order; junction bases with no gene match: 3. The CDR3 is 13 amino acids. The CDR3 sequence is CASSSDRGAEAFF. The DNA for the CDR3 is TGTGCCAGCAGCTCGGACAGGGGCGCTGAAGCTTTCTTT. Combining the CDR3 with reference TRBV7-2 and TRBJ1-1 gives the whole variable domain GAGVSQSPSNKVTEKGKDVELRCDPISGHTALYWYRQSLGQGLEFLIYFQGNSAPDKSGLPSDRFSAERTGGSVSTLTIQRTQQEDSAVYLCASSSDRGAEAFFGQGTRLTVV.

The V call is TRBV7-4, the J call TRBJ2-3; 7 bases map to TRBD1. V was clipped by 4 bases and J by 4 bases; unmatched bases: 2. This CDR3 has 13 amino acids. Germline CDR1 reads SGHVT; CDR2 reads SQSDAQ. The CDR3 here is CASSSDRADTQYF. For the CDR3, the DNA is TGTGCCAGCAGCTCCGACAGGGCAGATACGCAGTATTTT.

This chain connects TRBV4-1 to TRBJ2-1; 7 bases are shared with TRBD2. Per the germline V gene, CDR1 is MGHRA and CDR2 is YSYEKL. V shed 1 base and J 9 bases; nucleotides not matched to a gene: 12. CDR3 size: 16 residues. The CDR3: CASSQVGREGRGEQFF. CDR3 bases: TGCGCCAGCAGCCAAGTGGGGAGGGAGGGCCGAGGTGAGCAGTTCTTC.

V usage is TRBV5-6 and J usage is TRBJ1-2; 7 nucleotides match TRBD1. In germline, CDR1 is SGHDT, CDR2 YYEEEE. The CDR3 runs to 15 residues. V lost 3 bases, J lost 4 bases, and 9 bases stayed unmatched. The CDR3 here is CASSYGQALSYGYTF. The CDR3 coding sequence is TGTGCCAGCAGCTACGGACAGGCCTTGAGCTATGGCTACACCTTC. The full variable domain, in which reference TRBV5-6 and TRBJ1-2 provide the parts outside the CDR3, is DAGVTQSPTHLIKTRGQQVTLRCSPKSGHDTVSWYQQALGQGPQFIFQYYEEEERQRGNFPDRFSGHQFPNYSSELNVNALLLGDSALYLCASSYGQALSYGYTFGSGTRLTVV.

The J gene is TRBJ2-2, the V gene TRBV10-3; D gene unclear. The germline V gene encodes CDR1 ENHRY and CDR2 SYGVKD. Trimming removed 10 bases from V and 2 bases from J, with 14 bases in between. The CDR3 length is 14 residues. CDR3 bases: TGTGCCACCATCGGTAGCCAAAACACCGGGGAGCTGTTTTTT. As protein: CATIGSQNTGELFF.